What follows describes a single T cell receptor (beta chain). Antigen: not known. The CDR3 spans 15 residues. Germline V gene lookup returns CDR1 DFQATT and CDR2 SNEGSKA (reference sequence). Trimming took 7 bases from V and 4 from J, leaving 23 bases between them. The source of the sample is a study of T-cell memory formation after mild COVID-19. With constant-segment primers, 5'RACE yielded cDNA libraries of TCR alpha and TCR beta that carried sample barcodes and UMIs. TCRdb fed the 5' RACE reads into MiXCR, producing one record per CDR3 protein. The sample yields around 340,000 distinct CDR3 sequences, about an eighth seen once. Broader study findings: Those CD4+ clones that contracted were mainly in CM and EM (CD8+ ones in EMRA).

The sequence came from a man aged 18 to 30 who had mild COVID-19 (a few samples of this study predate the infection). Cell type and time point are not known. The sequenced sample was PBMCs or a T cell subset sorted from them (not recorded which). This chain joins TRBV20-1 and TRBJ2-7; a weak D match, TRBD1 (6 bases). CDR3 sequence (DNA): TGCAGTGATGTACCGGCGCTCGGACAGCTTTACGAGCAGTACTTC. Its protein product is CSDVPALGQLYEQYF.